The T cell receptor beta chain under discussion was sequenced for a study of a mutant IDH1 vaccine in newly diagnosed glioma (dated by TCRdb to about 2021). Study-level background: Eight vaccinations were administered to patients in weeks 1, 3, 5, 7, 11, 15, 19 and 23, corresponding to visits V03 through V10. Vaccination was initiated 4-6 weeks after radiotherapy alone, or concurrently with temozolomide cycles in the chemotherapy-containing groups. Of the approximately 35 treated patients, around 60% were male and roughly 38% were female, and a mean age of roughly 37 years was recorded. Prior to enrollment, patients had been given standard therapy consisting of radiotherapy alone, temozolomide alone, or radiochemotherapy with temozolomide, with the combination given to most patients. Peripheral blood samples were drawn at six visits, namely V03 (baseline), V05, V07, V10, V12 and V13. Longitudinal TCRB deep sequencing was done for 25 to 30 treated patients, wherever samples were available for exploratory analyses.

The time point label, as the study defines it: week 11, during vaccination. Each vaccine dose was 300 ug of a 20-mer mutant IDH1 peptide in Montanide, given subcutaneously with topical imiquimod. The donors had newly diagnosed IDH1-mutant astrocytomas of WHO grade 3 or 4 that showed loss of nuclear ATRX. The samples were drawn from NOA16, a multicentre, single-arm, open-label phase I trial in Germany that tested a mutant IDH1 peptide vaccine in humans for the first time. Genomic DNA for TCRB sequencing was isolated from EDTA blood with the DNeasy Blood and Tissue Kit. The method behind the library was the immunoSEQ multiplex PCR assay. Following the manufacturer's protocol, the hsTCRB Kit was used to amplify rearranged TCR beta chain sequences. An Illumina MiSeq was used to sequence the TCRB libraries. In the original analysis: The proprietary platform of the kit vendor was used for demultiplexing, trimming and gene mapping. Drawn from immuneACCESS, this table holds only the in-frame rearrangements with V and J called that TCRdb kept. Clones are partly lost; checked studies trace under half to an unresolved V gene and leave the rest unexplained. V and J calls and clone size follow that table, whereas D and trimming were derived from the DNA. The sample table lists 35,000 to 40,000 clones, roughly 84% of them with a count of one. The ten largest make up roughly 2% of the sample.

Remarks on this clone: Its antigen specificity is not known. The record has no base qualities; no much larger clone is one base away.

Broader findings and caveats from the paper: Selection of PBMC samples for TCRB deep sequencing was based on availability. The authors stated that sample limitations prevented analyses of patient blood samples from being reproduced. Pseudoprogression appeared unrelated to alterations in the top peripheral T cell clonotypes detected by TCRB sequencing. Immune responses induced by the vaccine were seen in around 93% of patients across multiple MHC alleles.

The CDR3 holds 13 amino acids from the cysteine to the phenylalanine. The retained sequence is limited to the CDR3, 39 bases, with the frame set at the first base. CDR1 and CDR2, looked up from the germline V gene, are SQVTM and ANQGSEA. Deletion took 2 bases off V and 5 bases off J, with a span of 9 bases between the germline ends. The chain is encoded by TRBV29-1 joined to TRBJ2-2; matching of 5 bases hints at TRBD1 as the D gene. This material consisted of PBMCs, taken from a glioma patient whose treatment included an IDH1 peptide vaccine. This TCR was recovered from a man in his forties with glioma. The sequenced DNA: TGCAGCGTTGAACAGGGTGGAACCGGGGAGCTGTTTTTT. It specifies CSVEQGGTGELFF.